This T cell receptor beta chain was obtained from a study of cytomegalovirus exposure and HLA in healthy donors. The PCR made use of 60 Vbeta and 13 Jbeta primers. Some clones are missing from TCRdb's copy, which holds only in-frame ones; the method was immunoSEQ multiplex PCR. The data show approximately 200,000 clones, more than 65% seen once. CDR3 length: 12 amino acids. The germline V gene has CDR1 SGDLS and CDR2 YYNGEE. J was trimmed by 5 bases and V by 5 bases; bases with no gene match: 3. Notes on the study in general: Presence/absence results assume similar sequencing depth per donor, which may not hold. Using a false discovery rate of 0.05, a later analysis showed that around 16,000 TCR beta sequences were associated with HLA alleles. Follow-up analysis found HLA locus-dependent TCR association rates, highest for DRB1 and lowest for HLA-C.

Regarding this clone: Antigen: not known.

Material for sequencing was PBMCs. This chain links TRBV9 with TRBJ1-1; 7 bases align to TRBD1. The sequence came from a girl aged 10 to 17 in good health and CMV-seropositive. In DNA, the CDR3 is TGTGCCAGCAGTAGACAGGGAACTGAAGCTTTCTTT. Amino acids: CASSRQGTEAFF.